The 27 T cell receptor beta chains given below trace back to one sample, sequenced in a study of blood T cell repertoires in COVID-19. Method: immunoSEQ multiplex PCR; TCRdb's copy keeps in-frame clones and lacks some. This table has about 90,000 clones, 65% to 90% appearing once. Specimen: peripheral blood. The receptors here all came from a man aged 80 or over with acute or convalescent COVID-19.

The genes are TRBV7-9 and TRBJ2-5, with a tentative D call TRBD2 (5 bases). V was clipped by 3 bases and J by 4 bases, with 15 bases between them. This CDR3 region has 15 residues. CDR1 is SEHNR and CDR2 is FQNEAQ in the germline V gene (reference sequence). The CDR3 sequence is CASSLVGSFGETQYF. In nucleotides, the CDR3 is TGTGCCAGCAGCTTGGTGGGGAGCTTCGGAGAGACCCAGTACTTC.

This sequence joins TRBV29-1 and TRBJ1-2; 7 bases match TRBD1. Germline V gene data show CDR1 as SQVTM and CDR2 as ANQGSEA. The CDR3 spans 14 residues. V was pared by 3 bases and J by 1 base, with 5 bases of the junction left unmatched. This CDR3 is CSVEKGADNYGYTF. CDR3 sequence (DNA): TGCAGCGTTGAGAAGGGGGCCGATAACTATGGCTACACCTTC.

The chain joins TRBV7-9 to TRBJ2-2, with 7 bases identical to TRBD2. Trimming took 5 bases from V and 7 from J; bases not matched to a gene: 16. The CDR3 sequence is 17 residues long. Germline lookup yields CDR1 SEHNR and CDR2 FQNEAQ (reference sequence). The CDR3 is CASSPRWAGEESGELFF. The CDR3 DNA sequence: TGTGCCAGCAGCCCGAGGTGGGCGGGAGAAGAAAGCGGGGAGCTGTTTTTT.

The rearrangement links TRBV7-9 to TRBJ2-5, with D unclear. Per germline, CDR1 SEHNR and CDR2 FQNEAQ (reference sequence). Trimming cost V 5 bases and J 1 base, with 11 bases left between them. The CDR3 loop spans 14 amino acids. The CDR3 bases are TGTGCCAGCAGCCCGGGTCAGCGCCAAGAGACCCAGTACTTC. Residues: CASSPGQRQETQYF.

The gene calls are TRBV11-2 and TRBJ2-7; TRBD2 aligns across 7 bases. The ends lost 3 bases at V and 0 bases at J; junction bases unmatched: 8. Germline values: CDR1 SGHAT, CDR2 FQNNGV. The CDR3 contains 16 residues. CDR3 coding DNA: TGTGCCAGCAGCTTCTCCGGGACTACATTCTCCTACGAGCAGTACTTC. This encodes CASSFSGTTFSYEQYF. The variable domain in full, with the rest retrieved from reference TRBV11-2 and TRBJ2-7, is EAGVAQSPRYKIIEKRQSVAFWCNPISGHATLYWYQQILGQGPKLLIQFQNNGVVDDSQLPKDRFSAERLKGVDSTLKIQPAKLEDSAVYLCASSFSGTTFSYEQYFGPGTRLTVT.

J is TRBJ2-5 and V is TRBV5-1; D is perhaps TRBD1 (6 bases). The ends were cut back, 0 bases at V and 2 bases at J, with 11 bases in the middle. This CDR3 contains 15 residues. Per germline, CDR1 SGHRS and CDR2 YFSETQ. CDR3: CASSLATGIQETQYF. The CDR3 nucleotides read TGCGCCAGCAGCTTGGCCACAGGGATTCAAGAGACCCAGTACTTC.

V is TRBV6-2 or TRBV6-3 and J is TRBJ2-1; 14 bases align to TRBD2. V lost 5 bases, J lost 2 bases, and 5 bases stayed unmatched. Germline V lookup: CDR1 MNHEY, CDR2 SVGEGT. The CDR3 is 17 residues long. The CDR3 reads CASSPGLAGDPYNEQFF. CDR3 in DNA: TGTGCCAGCAGTCCGGGACTAGCGGGGGACCCCTACAATGAGCAGTTCTTC.

CDR3 bases: TGTGCCAGCTCACCACCAAGGGACAGGCGCTCCTACGAGCAGTACTTC. Its protein product is CASSPPRDRRSYEQYF. V gene TRBV18 combines with J gene TRBJ2-7, with TRBD1 identical over 8 bases. Germline V gene data show CDR1 as KGHSH and CDR2 as LQKENI. CDR3 length: 16 amino acids. The ends lost 0 bases at V and 0 bases at J; junction bases unmatched: 4.

The rearrangement joins TRBV5-1 to TRBJ2-1; 15 positions agree with TRBD2. CDR3 length: 15 amino acids. Germline V CDR1 and CDR2: SGHRS, YFSETQ. J lost 7 bases, V lost 4 bases, and 3 bases had no gene match. The CDR3, as DNA: TGCGCCAGCAGCGATGGGACTAGCGGGAGGAATGAGCAGTTCTTC. It yields the protein CASSDGTSGRNEQFF.

The gene calls are TRBV30 and TRBJ2-3; 11 nucleotides agree with TRBD2. V gave up 4 bases and J gave up 1 base; unmatched junction bases: 4. The CDR3 loop spans 15 amino acids. Germline-derived CDR1 and CDR2 are GTSNPN and SVGIG (reference sequence). CDR3 region: CAWNSGLAGTDTQYF. The CDR3 nucleotides read TGTGCCTGGAATTCGGGACTAGCGGGCACAGATACGCAGTATTTT.

This chain links TRBV5-4 with TRBJ2-3; 7 nucleotides line up with TRBD2. The J segment lost 4 bases and the V segment lost 3 bases, leaving 8 bases of the junction unmatched. The CDR3 contains 15 residues. CDR1 and CDR2 from the germline V gene are SGHNT and YYREEE (reference sequence). The CDR3 loop is CASSSPSSGSDTQYF. DNA of the CDR3: TGTGCCAGCAGCTCGCCCTCTAGCGGCTCAGATACGCAGTATTTT.

The chain employs TRBV11-2 and TRBJ2-2, with D hard to call. V was shortened by 1 base and J by 3 bases, with 9 bases between the two germline ends. Germline V gene sequence: CDR1 SGHAT, CDR2 FQNNGV. This CDR3 is built from 15 residues. The CDR3 bases are TGTGCCAGCAGCTTAGGGGCGTTTGACACCGGGGAGCTGTTTTTT. Protein sequence: CASSLGAFDTGELFF.

The chain has TRBV5-1 and TRBJ1-1, with 7 bases aligning to TRBD1. CDR1 and CDR2 from the germline V gene are SGHRS and YFSETQ. Trimming at V came to 5 bases and at J to 5 bases, leaving 9 bases not matched to a gene. The CDR3 extends over 14 amino acids. The CDR3 protein is CASRKTGAGTEAFF. As DNA, the CDR3 is TGCGCCAGCAGAAAAACAGGGGCGGGTACTGAAGCTTTCTTT.

The chain links TRBV14 to TRBJ2-1, with TRBD2 identical over 12 bases. The J segment lost 9 bases and the V segment lost 8 bases, leaving 5 bases of the junction unmatched. Germline loops: CDR1 SGHDN, CDR2 FVKESK. The CDR3 spans 13 residues. CDR3 bases: TGTGCCAGCGGACTAGCGGGACCCGGTGAGCAGTTCTTC. This encodes CASGLAGPGEQFF.

The genes are TRBV27 and TRBJ2-1; 7 bases map to TRBD2. There are 16 residues in the CDR3. Germline CDR1 reads MNHEY; CDR2 reads SMNVEV (reference sequence). After removal of 6 bases from V and 2 bases from J, the junction contained 10 bases not matched to a gene. In DNA, the CDR3 is TGTGCCAGCAGATTTCGTCGGGAGGACGCCTACAATGAGCAGTTCTTC. It specifies CASRFRREDAYNEQFF.

V and J are TRBV19 and TRBJ1-1; tentative D call: TRBD1 (5 bases). Germline V CDR1 and CDR2: LNHDA, SQIVND (reference sequence). The CDR3 sequence is 16 residues long. The ends were cut back, 4 bases at V and 1 base at J, with 16 bases in the middle. CDR3 in DNA: TGTGCCAGTAGTACCCTACAGGTGCCCCCGAACACTGAAGCTTTCTTT. Translating gives CASSTLQVPPNTEAFF.

J is TRBJ2-7 and V is TRBV11-2; TRBD2 is a possible D gene (6 bases). The V end was cut by 3 bases, the J end by 3 bases, with 12 bases between. CDR3 length: 14 amino acids. The germline gives CDR1 SGHAT, CDR2 FQNNGV. CDR3 sequence reads: CASSFSGYLYEQYF. The CDR3 DNA is TGTGCCAGCAGCTTTAGCGGATACCTCTACGAGCAGTACTTC.

The chain has TRBV5-1 and TRBJ2-2, with 10 bases lining up with TRBD2. Germline V gene lookup returns CDR1 SGHRS and CDR2 YFSETQ. J lost 1 base, V lost 7 bases, and 7 bases had no gene match. This CDR3 is built from 16 residues. CDR3 residues: CASGKSGRENTGELFF. The CDR3 nucleotides read TGCGCCAGCGGAAAGAGCGGGAGGGAGAACACCGGGGAGCTGTTTTTT.

The chain carries TRBV7-8 and TRBJ1-1; 9 bases match TRBD1. V shed 2 bases, J shed 6 bases, and the junction held 4 bases outside the gene matches. Germline CDR1 reads SGHVS; CDR2 reads FQNEAQ. The length of the CDR3 is 14 residues. The CDR3 coding sequence is TGTGCCAGCAGCTTAAAACAGGGGGCCCCTGAAGCTTTCTTT. Residues: CASSLKQGAPEAFF. The variable domain in full, completed from reference TRBV7-8 and TRBJ1-1, reads GAGVSQSPRYKVAKRGQDVALRCDPISGHVSLFWYQQALGQGPEFLTYFQNEAQLDKSGLPSDRFFAERPEGSVSTLKIQRTQQEDSAVYLCASSLKQGAPEAFFGQGTRLTVV.

The chain employs TRBV6-5 and TRBJ2-7; TRBD1 agrees at 9 bases. CDR3 length: 16 amino acids. Germline CDR1 reads MNHEY; CDR2 reads SVGAGI. V dropped 4 bases and J dropped 4; count of bases not matched to a gene: 11. CDR3 in amino acids: CASSSPFAGQGYEQYF. As DNA, the CDR3 is TGTGCCAGCAGTTCCCCGTTCGCGGGACAGGGATACGAGCAGTACTTC.

This clone was observed once. The chain is built from TRBV6-2 or TRBV6-3 and TRBJ2-3; D is unresolved. The V end was cut by 0 bases, the J end by 3 bases, with 10 bases between. CDR1 and CDR2 from the germline V gene are MNHEY and SVGEGT. The CDR3 consists of 15 residues. CDR3 nucleotide sequence: TGTGCCAGCAGTTACTCGATTCCAGCGACAGATACGCAGTATTTT. Amino acid sequence: CASSYSIPATDTQYF.

The chain recombines TRBV7-2 with TRBJ2-3, with D uncertain. CDR3 size: 15 residues. Trimming pared 8 bases from V and 3 bases from J, leaving 18 bases between. Germline assignment: CDR1 SGHTA and CDR2 FQGNSA. The CDR3 region is CASSKDGGKTDTQYF. The CDR3 coding sequence is TGTGCCAGCTCAAAGGATGGCGGAAAGACAGATACGCAGTATTTT. Supplemented by reference TRBV7-2 and TRBJ2-3, the full variable domain reads GAGVSQSPSNKVTEKGKDVELRCDPISGHTALYWYRQSLGQGLEFLIYFQGNSAPDKSGLPSDRFSAERTGGSVSTLTIQRTQQEDSAVYLCASSKDGGKTDTQYFGPGTRLTVL.

The V gene is TRBV7-2, the J gene TRBJ1-2; a possible D gene is TRBD1 (5 bases). This CDR3 contains 15 residues. The V end lost 5 bases, the J end lost 2 bases, and 15 bases lay between the germline ends. CDR1 SGHTA and CDR2 FQGNSA come from the germline V gene. The CDR3 here is CASSLPGGTNYGYTF. The CDR3 DNA sequence: TGTGCCAGCAGCCTCCCGGGGGGGACCAACTATGGCTACACCTTC.

The chain joins TRBV29-1 to TRBJ1-3; D perhaps matches TRBD1 (5 bases). The CDR3 is 15 amino acids. CDR1 is SQVTM, CDR2 ANQGSEA, per germline. Trimming pared 4 bases from V and 1 base from J, leaving 14 bases between. The CDR3 protein is CSVGYPEGSGNTIYF. As DNA, the CDR3 is TGCAGCGTTGGCTATCCGGAGGGGTCTGGAAACACCATATATTTT.

This clone was detected once. This chain connects TRBV28 to TRBJ2-1; a weak D match, TRBD1 (6 bases). This CDR3 is built from 14 residues. The V end was cut by 6 bases, the J end by 6 bases, with 15 bases between. From germline, CDR1 is MDHEN and CDR2 SYDVKM. In nucleotides, the CDR3 is TGTGCCAGCAGACGCAGGGGTGGGGGCAATGAGCAGTTCTTC. Residues: CASRRRGGGNEQFF.

The V gene is TRBV6-2 or TRBV6-3, the J gene TRBJ1-5, with 7 bases aligning to TRBD1. CDR3 length: 13 amino acids. V gave up 5 bases and J gave up 5 bases; unmatched junction bases: 3. Germline V gene sequence: CDR1 MNHEY, CDR2 SVGEGT. This chain's CDR3 is CASSRDSDQPQHF. The CDR3 DNA reads TGTGCCAGCAGTCGGGACAGCGATCAGCCCCAGCATTTT.

This clone occurred a few times. The V gene is TRBV14, the J gene TRBJ1-5; D is perhaps TRBD1 (6 bases). The CDR3 is 15 residues long. The V gene's germline CDR1 is SGHDN and CDR2 FVKESK. Deletions cut 6 bases from V and 7 bases from J, with 19 bases between. In DNA form, the CDR3 reads TGTGCCAGCAGGATTGCAGGGGCCGCTCGGCAGCCCCAGCATTTT. This codes for CASRIAGAARQPQHF.